This T cell receptor beta chain was sequenced in a study of identical twins. General study findings and limits: A lower insertion count was a feature of abundant cord blood beta clonotypes, with no such feature in memory repertoires. Twins' excess sharing was less marked for out-of-frame beta sequences.

For this clonotype: Its specificity is not known.

After template switching added a universal primer site, the resulting cDNA carried unique molecular identifiers. Each CDR3 protein is one row after TCRdb ran MiXCR on the 5' RACE reads. The repertoire holds fewer than 500,000 distinct CDR3 sequences, with 13% to 15% as singletons. Germline lookup yields CDR1 GTSNPN and CDR2 SVGIG (reference sequence). Trimming stripped 8 bases from V and 1 base from J, with 11 bases between. The CDR3 is made up of 12 amino acids. These data also formed part of another study, on yellow fever vaccine responses in identical twins.

The source of this sequence is a woman aged 18 to 35 in good health. The V call is TRBV30, the J call TRBJ2-5, with a possible D match to TRBD2 (5 bases). Sequenced: CD4+ T cells sorted from blood. Here the CDR3 DNA reads TGTGCCGGAGGATTCAGCCAAGAGACCCAGTACTTC. This encodes CAGGFSQETQYF.